Following are 20 T cell receptor beta chains from one sample sequenced in a study of B cell selection in AIRE deficiency. CD4+CD127+ cells were sorted as the conventional CD4 T cells. The assay was immunoSEQ multiplex PCR, and TCRdb's table has in-frame clones only and misses some. The data contain about 22,000 clones, 90% to 97% of them seen just once; the ten biggest clones take up under 0.2%. Sequences were obtained from CD4+CD127+ conventional T cells sorted from PBMCs. Receptors were obtained from a human donor in good health.

The rearrangement links TRBV5-4 to TRBJ2-7; the D gene could be TRBD1 or TRBD2 (6 bases each). The ends were cut back, 3 bases at V and 7 bases at J, with 20 bases in the middle. CDR1 is SGHNT, CDR2 YYREEE, per germline (reference sequence). The CDR3 totals 15 residues. CDR3 sequence: CASSWDPNGGWEQYF. The CDR3 DNA follows: TGTGCCAGCAGCTGGGATCCGAACGGGGGCTGGGAGCAGTACTTC.

The chain has TRBV5-1 and TRBJ1-1; weak D call: TRBD1 (5 bases). Germline assignment: CDR1 SGHRS and CDR2 YFSETQ. The CDR3 sequence is 14 residues long. V was shortened by 3 bases and J by 0 bases, with 9 bases between the two germline ends. CDR3 in amino acids: CASSSGRMNTEAFF. In DNA, the CDR3 is TGCGCCAGCAGCTCGGGACGGATGAACACTGAAGCTTTCTTT.

This sequence joins TRBV5-1 and TRBJ2-5, with 8 bases identical to TRBD2. CDR3 length: 15 residues. Trimming at V came to 7 bases and at J to 4 bases, leaving 12 bases not matched to a gene. CDR1 and CDR2 from the germline V gene are SGHRS and YFSETQ. CDR3 residues: CASSAGGGVLETQYF. CDR3 bases: TGCGCCAGCTCCGCGGGAGGCGGGGTTTTAGAGACCCAGTACTTC.

The chain combines TRBV19 with TRBJ1-5; TRBD1 matches at 9 bases. Losses at the gene ends were 3 bases for V and 3 bases for J; bases not matched to a gene: 9. From germline, CDR1 is LNHDA and CDR2 SQIVND (reference sequence). The CDR3 runs to 17 residues. CDR3 loop: CASSIGWTGVNNQPQHF. In nucleotides, the CDR3 is TGTGCCAGTAGTATTGGGTGGACAGGGGTCAACAATCAGCCCCAGCATTTT.

This chain joins TRBV7-3 and TRBJ1-1; D gene uncertain. This CDR3 has 13 amino acids. The germline gives CDR1 SGHTA, CDR2 FQGTGA. Between the trimmed V and J ends, which lost 1 base and 0 bases, there was a span of 3 bases. For the CDR3, the DNA is TGTGCCAGCAGCTTAAGCCTGAACACTGAAGCTTTCTTT. Translating gives CASSLSLNTEAFF.

This sequence joins TRBV7-2 and TRBJ1-2; 7 bases agree with TRBD1. The V gene end was trimmed by 0 bases and the J gene end by 4 bases; junction bases not matched to a gene: 2. Germline lookup yields CDR1 SGHTA and CDR2 FQGNSA. This CDR3 region has 14 residues. CDR3 protein: CASSLAGQSYGYTF. Here the CDR3 DNA reads TGTGCCAGCAGCTTAGCGGGACAGTCCTATGGCTACACCTTC.

The chain is built from TRBV7-9 and TRBJ1-5; D might be TRBD1 (6 bases). Trimming took off 11 bases at V and 3 bases at J, with 11 bases between the two ends. The germline V gene encodes CDR1 SEHNR and CDR2 FQNEAQ (reference sequence). The CDR3 loop spans 12 amino acids. The CDR3 sequence: CASQGVNQPQHF. Written as DNA, the CDR3 is TGTGCCTCACAGGGCGTCAATCAGCCCCAGCATTTT.

V gene TRBV7-3 combines with J gene TRBJ2-1; 10 nucleotides agree with TRBD2. The CDR3 spans 15 residues. The V segment lost 1 base and the J segment 10 bases; nucleotides outside the gene matches: 7. CDR1 is SGHTA, CDR2 FQGTGA, per germline. CDR3 DNA: TGTGCCAGCAGCTTAATGCTAGCGGGGGTCGGCGAGCAGTTCTTC. Translating it yields CASSLMLAGVGEQFF.

The chain recombines TRBV30 with TRBJ1-3, with 11 bases fitting TRBD1. CDR3 size: 18 residues. Germline loops: CDR1 GTSNPN, CDR2 SVGIG (reference sequence). V lost 3 bases and J lost 0; bases outside the gene matches: 10. CDR3 in amino acids: CAWRAGQGGKVSGNTIYF. CDR3 nucleotide sequence: TGTGCCTGGAGAGCGGGACAGGGGGGTAAGGTCTCTGGAAACACCATATATTTT.

V usage is TRBV7-2 and J usage is TRBJ2-7; D gene unclear. This CDR3 is built from 14 residues. Germline V CDR1 and CDR2: SGHTA, FQGNSA. The V end lost 2 bases, the J end lost 2 bases, and 10 bases lay between the germline ends. CDR3 bases: TGTGCCAGCAGCTTACAGGCAGGTACCTACGAGCAGTACTTC. This translates into CASSLQAGTYEQYF.

V gene TRBV7-3 combines with J gene TRBJ2-5, with a tentative D call TRBD2 (6 bases). The CDR3 runs to 15 residues. Per germline, CDR1 SGHTA and CDR2 FQGTGA. The V and J ends lost 5 bases and 2 bases respectively, with 15 bases between them. CDR3 residues: CASSPGLAVQETQYF. The CDR3 nucleotides are TGTGCCAGCAGCCCTGGATTAGCGGTTCAAGAGACCCAGTACTTC.

V and J are TRBV6-6 and TRBJ2-1; D is unclear. This CDR3 comprises 15 residues. CDR1 is MNHNY, CDR2 SVGAGI, per germline (reference sequence). The V end lost 0 bases, the J end lost 3 bases, and 9 bases lay between the germline ends. The CDR3 region is CASSYSRPDYNEQFF. Here the CDR3 DNA reads TGTGCCAGCAGTTACTCGAGGCCAGACTACAATGAGCAGTTCTTC.

The gene calls are TRBV7-3 and TRBJ2-7, with 12 nucleotides matching TRBD1. The germline V gene has CDR1 SGHTA and CDR2 FQGTGA. The CDR3 has 15 residues. The ends lost 4 bases at V and 6 bases at J; junction bases unmatched: 7. The CDR3 DNA reads as TGTGCCAGCAGCTCGACCGGGACAGGGGGCATCGAGCAGTACTTC. Its translation: CASSSTGTGGIEQYF. Using reference TRBV7-3 and TRBJ2-7 for the parts outside the CDR3, the full variable domain is GAGVSQTPSNKVTEKGKYVELRCDPISGHTALYWYRQSLGQGPEFLIYFQGTGAADDSGLPNDRFFAVRPEGSVSTLKIQRTERGDSAVYLCASSSTGTGGIEQYFGPGTRLTVT.

The gene calls are TRBV2 and TRBJ2-2; 7 bases align to TRBD1. J was trimmed by 0 bases and V by 5 bases; bases with no gene match: 3. The germline CDR1 and CDR2 sequences are SNHLY and FYNNEI. The CDR3 extends over 15 amino acids. The CDR3 loop reads CASSMDRTNTGELFF. The CDR3 nucleotides are TGTGCCAGCAGTATGGACAGGACGAACACCGGGGAGCTGTTTTTT.

V usage is TRBV6-5 and J usage is TRBJ1-5, with D hard to call. From germline, CDR1 is MNHEY and CDR2 SVGAGI. This CDR3 region has 13 residues. The V gene lost 8 bases and the J gene lost 7 bases, with 15 bases spanning the gap. DNA of the CDR3: TGTGCCAGCGCCCCAGCGCTTGGACAGCCCCAGCATTTT. It codes for CASAPALGQPQHF.

This chain connects TRBV18 to TRBJ2-1; a weak D match, TRBD2 (7 bases). CDR3 size: 13 residues. Germline CDR1 is KGHSH and CDR2 is LQKENI. The V gene lost 6 bases and the J gene lost 7 bases, with 13 bases spanning the gap. CDR3 DNA: TGTGCCAGCTCCGTACAGGGAGGGAATGAGCAGTTCTTC. Protein: CASSVQGGNEQFF.

V gene TRBV11-2 combines with J gene TRBJ2-5, with 14 positions matching TRBD2. V was pared by 5 bases and J by 5 bases, with 7 bases of the junction left unmatched. Germline V CDR1 and CDR2: SGHAT, FQNNGV. The CDR3 runs 16 residues. The chain's CDR3 is CASSPRLAGGPETQYF. The CDR3 nucleotides read TGTGCCAGCAGCCCCCGACTAGCGGGGGGGCCTGAGACCCAGTACTTC.

The chain links TRBV30 to TRBJ2-5, with 7 positions matching TRBD1. Per the germline V gene, CDR1 is GTSNPN and CDR2 is SVGIG (reference sequence). Trimming cost V 2 bases and J 2 bases; bases outside gene matches: 2. The CDR3 is made up of 13 amino acids. The CDR3 coding sequence is TGTGCCTGGAGTCCGACAGGGCAAGAGACCCAGTACTTC. Protein sequence: CAWSPTGQETQYF. Full variable domain (remainder filled in from reference TRBV30 and TRBJ2-5): SQTIHQWPATLVQPVGSPLSLECTVEGTSNPNLYWYRQAAGRGLQLLFYSVGIGQISSEVPQNLSASRPQDRQFILSSKKLLLSDSGFYLCAWSPTGQETQYFGPGTRLLVL.

This clone was picked up one time. The CDR3 DNA reads as TGTGCCAGCAGTCGGGAAACTGAAGCTTTCTTT. Protein sequence: CASSRETEAFF. The chain has TRBV6-5 and TRBJ1-1; D is unclear. V was pared by 5 bases and J by 5 bases, with 6 bases between. The length of the CDR3 is 11 residues. Germline V gives CDR1 MNHEY, CDR2 SVGAGI.

This clone was seen a single time. The rearrangement uses TRBV5-4 and TRBJ1-1; D is undetermined. The length of the CDR3 is 13 residues. Germline lookup yields CDR1 SGHNT and CDR2 YYREEE (reference sequence). Trimming cost V 1 base and J 1 base, with 5 bases left between them. CDR3 nucleotide sequence: TGTGCCAGCAGCTTGTCCAGGAACACTGAAGCTTTCTTT. Translation gives CASSLSRNTEAFF.